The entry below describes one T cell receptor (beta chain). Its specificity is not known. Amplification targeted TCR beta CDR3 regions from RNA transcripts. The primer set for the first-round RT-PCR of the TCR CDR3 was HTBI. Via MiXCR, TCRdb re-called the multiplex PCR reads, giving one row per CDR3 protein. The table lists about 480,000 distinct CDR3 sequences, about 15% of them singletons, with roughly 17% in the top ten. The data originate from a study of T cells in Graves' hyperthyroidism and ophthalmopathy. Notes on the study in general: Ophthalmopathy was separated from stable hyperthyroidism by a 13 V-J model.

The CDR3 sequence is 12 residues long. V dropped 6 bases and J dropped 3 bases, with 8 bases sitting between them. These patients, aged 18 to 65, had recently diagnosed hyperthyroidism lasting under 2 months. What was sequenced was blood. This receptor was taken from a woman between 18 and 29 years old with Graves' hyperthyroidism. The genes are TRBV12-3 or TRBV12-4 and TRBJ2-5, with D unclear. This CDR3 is CASSSAEETQYF. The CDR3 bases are TGTGCCAGCAGCTCCGCGGAAGAGACCCAGTACTTC.